The 32 T cell receptor beta chains presented below share a single source sample, sequenced in a study of CXCR3-negative and CXCR3-positive naive CD8 T cells. The TRB libraries of cDNA were built by UMI-labeled 5' RACE. TCRdb reworked the 5' RACE reads into one entry per CDR3 protein, no DNA. The repertoire table contains 100,000 to 150,000 distinct CDR3 sequences. Material for sequencing was naive CXCR3- CD8+ T cells from blood. Sample subset: CD45RO-CCR7+CD27+CD95- naive CD8+ T cells lacking CXCR3 (TNR3-). The source of these receptors is a human donor in good health. Some clones in this sample may be carry-over from other donors' samples.

This chain connects TRBV20-1 to TRBJ2-7; TCRdb picks TRBD1, but there is no DNA to check that call. Germline V gives CDR1 DFQATT, CDR2 SNEGSKA (reference sequence). The CDR3 covers 14 residues. CDR3 region: CSARLRTGAYWQYF.

The chain carries TRBV5-5 and TRBJ2-7; TCRdb's D call, TRBD2, is unchecked because there is no DNA. The CDR3 is made up of 15 amino acids. The V gene's germline CDR1 is SGHKS and CDR2 YYEKEE (reference sequence). CDR3 region: CASSYGTSVSYEQYF.

The chain couples TRBV30 to TRBJ1-1; absent DNA, TCRdb's TRBD1 call cannot be checked. Germline V gene sequence: CDR1 GTSNPN, CDR2 SVGIG (reference sequence). The CDR3 is 12 amino acids. The CDR3 protein is CAWNTGGTEAFF.

The genes are TRBV15 and TRBJ1-4. The CDR3 is made up of 16 amino acids. Germline CDR1 is LNHNV and CDR2 is YYDKDF (reference sequence). The CDR3 region is CATSSARGAFAEKLFF.

The rearrangement uses TRBV5-1 and TRBJ2-1. The CDR3 is made up of 17 amino acids. Germline V gene data show CDR1 as SGHRS and CDR2 as YFSETQ. CDR3: CASSLNPLPDWQNEQFF.

J is TRBJ2-3 and V is TRBV7-9. The germline gives CDR1 SEHNR, CDR2 FQNEAQ (reference sequence). The CDR3 has 14 amino acids. The CDR3 is CASSSETSTDTQYF.

The chain carries TRBV4-2 and TRBJ2-7; the TCRdb D gene call, TRBD1, has no DNA to confirm it. Germline V gene sequence: CDR1 LGHNA, CDR2 YNFKEQ. The CDR3 covers 14 residues. This chain's CDR3 is CASSQDGGQYEQYF.

The chain recombines TRBV7-3 with TRBJ2-3; TCRdb lists TRBD2, though no DNA is available to test this call. This CDR3 comprises 15 residues. CDR1 is SGHTA and CDR2 is FQGTGA in the germline V gene. The CDR3 sequence is CASSLEGLATDTQYF.

The chain links TRBV20-1 to TRBJ2-1; no DNA is available, so the TRBD1 call from TCRdb remains unchecked. The CDR3 length is 18 residues. Looked up from germline, CDR1 is DFQATT and CDR2 is SNEGSKA (reference sequence). This CDR3 is CSARDRLAGGPPYNEQFF.

The gene calls are TRBV29-1 and TRBJ1-2. CDR3 length: 11 amino acids. Germline CDR1 and CDR2: SQVTM and ANQGSEA. CDR3 protein: CTGSSRHGYTF.

The chain has TRBV28 and TRBJ1-6; the D gene TCRdb calls, TRBD1, cannot be checked with no DNA. CDR1 is MDHEN, CDR2 SYDVKM, per germline. The CDR3 runs 14 residues. This CDR3 reads CASILQGWNSPLHF.

The genes are TRBV5-1 and TRBJ2-1; the D call of TRBD2 rests on TCRdb alone, since no DNA is present to check it. The CDR3 is made up of 13 amino acids. Per germline, CDR1 SGHRS and CDR2 YFSETQ. CDR3 amino acids: CASSLGGSLWEFF.

The chain recombines TRBV6-5 with TRBJ2-1; the TCRdb call, TRBD2, lacks DNA for checking. CDR1 is MNHEY and CDR2 is SVGAGI in the germline V gene. The CDR3 is 15 residues long. CDR3 amino acids: CASRLLAGEDNEQFF.

The V call is TRBV12-3 or TRBV12-4, the J call TRBJ1-1; without DNA, the TCRdb call of TRBD1 cannot be checked. This CDR3 is built from 14 residues. CDR3 sequence: CASRRGTGVTEAFF.

The V call is TRBV28, the J call TRBJ2-1; TCRdb's D call, TRBD1, is unchecked because there is no DNA. This CDR3 is built from 15 residues. Germline V CDR1 and CDR2: MDHEN, SYDVKM. This CDR3 is CASTPLGQGANEQFF.

This chain joins TRBV28 and TRBJ2-7; the TCRdb call, TRBD1, lacks DNA for checking. This CDR3 region has 15 residues. Germline-derived CDR1 and CDR2 are MDHEN and SYDVKM. The CDR3 loop is CASRGGQGGDYEQYF.

The chain combines TRBV7-9 with TRBJ2-5; the TCRdb D gene call, TRBD2, has no DNA to confirm it. The CDR3 is made up of 16 amino acids. Germline-derived CDR1 and CDR2 are SEHNR and FQNEAQ (reference sequence). The CDR3 loop is CASSLGPAGRQETQYF.

The V call is TRBV27, the J call TRBJ2-1; TCRdb names TRBD2, which stays unverified in the absence of DNA. Germline CDR1 and CDR2: MNHEY and SMNVEV (reference sequence). The CDR3 has 18 amino acids. The CDR3 sequence is CASGLAGVRISSYNEQFF.

This rearrangement joins TRBV29-1 to TRBJ2-7. The CDR3 is made up of 13 amino acids. The germline V gene has CDR1 SQVTM and CDR2 ANQGSEA. The CDR3 protein is CSVEVPTTYEQYF.

This chain links TRBV15 with TRBJ1-5; without DNA, the TCRdb call of TRBD1 cannot be checked. The CDR3 has 14 residues. The germline CDR1 and CDR2 sequences are LNHNV and YYDKDF (reference sequence). The CDR3 spells CATSRTGGNQPQHF.

This chain links TRBV29-1 with TRBJ2-1; no DNA is available, so the TRBD1 call from TCRdb remains unchecked. The CDR3 totals 13 residues. CDR1 is SQVTM, CDR2 ANQGSEA, per germline. Here the CDR3 reads CSVALSTYNEQFF.

The V gene is TRBV11-2, the J gene TRBJ2-1. This CDR3 has 14 residues. Looked up from germline, CDR1 is SGHAT and CDR2 is FQNNGV. This chain's CDR3 is CASSLDYSPDEQFF.

The V and J genes are TRBV5-1 and TRBJ2-6; TCRdb's D call, TRBD1, is unchecked because there is no DNA. The CDR3 totals 17 residues. Germline CDR1 reads SGHRS; CDR2 reads YFSETQ. Here the CDR3 reads CASSFTQVDPGANVLTF.

This chain uses TRBV7-6 with TRBJ2-7; the TCRdb D gene call, TRBD1, has no DNA to confirm it. This CDR3 is built from 13 residues. Germline V gene data show CDR1 as SGHVS and CDR2 as FNYEAQ. The CDR3 reads CASSLDRDDEQYF. The full variable domain, in which reference TRBV7-6 and TRBJ2-7 provide the parts outside the CDR3, is GAGVSQSPRYKVTKRGQDVALRCDPISGHVSLYWYRQALGQGPEFLTYFNYEAQQDKSGLPNDRFSAERPEGSISTLTIQRTEQRDSAMYRCASSLDRDDEQYFGPGTRLTVT.

V is TRBV4-3 and J is TRBJ2-2; TCRdb selects TRBD1, and the lack of DNA leaves this call unchecked. CDR1 is LGHNA and CDR2 is YSLEER in the germline V gene. The CDR3 runs 17 residues. The CDR3 loop is CASSQDLGTGNTGELFF.

This chain joins TRBV9 and TRBJ2-7; the D gene TCRdb calls, TRBD1, cannot be checked with no DNA. Germline loops: CDR1 SGDLS, CDR2 YYNGEE. This CDR3 spans 15 amino acids. CDR3 region: CASSVRDPHSYEQYF.

The chain carries TRBV5-6 and TRBJ2-1; absent DNA, TCRdb's TRBD1 call cannot be checked. CDR3 length: 15 amino acids. Germline CDR1 SGHDT, CDR2 YYEEEE. This chain's CDR3 is CASSPGTGIYYEQFF. Complete variable domain (other parts from reference TRBV5-6 and TRBJ2-1): DAGVTQSPTHLIKTRGQQVTLRCSPKSGHDTVSWYQQALGQGPQFIFQYYEEEERQRGNFPDRFSGHQFPNYSSELNVNALLLGDSALYLCASSPGTGIYYEQFFGPGTRLTVL.

The CDR3 here is CASSSLLAGGLNEQFF. The chain employs TRBV27 and TRBJ2-1; the TCRdb call, TRBD2, lacks DNA for checking. There are 16 residues in the CDR3. The germline gives CDR1 MNHEY, CDR2 SMNVEV (reference sequence).

The V gene is TRBV28, the J gene TRBJ2-7; TCRdb's assignment of TRBD2 cannot be checked, as there is no DNA. The CDR3 covers 18 residues. Germline values: CDR1 MDHEN, CDR2 SYDVKM. This CDR3 reads CASRQDIQTSGTTYEQYF. Drawing the rest from reference TRBV28 and TRBJ2-7, the complete variable domain is DVKVTQSSRYLVKRTGEKVFLECVQDMDHENMFWYRQDPGLGLRLIYFSYDVKMKEKGDIPEGYSVSREKKERFSLILESASTNQTSMYLCASRQDIQTSGTTYEQYFGPGTRLTVT.

The chain carries TRBV29-1 and TRBJ1-2. The CDR3 runs 13 residues. Germline V CDR1 and CDR2: SQVTM, ANQGSEA. The chain's CDR3 is CSVPDGGNYGYTF. The entire variable domain, with the rest obtained from reference TRBV29-1 and TRBJ1-2, is as follows: SAVISQKPSRDICQRGTSLTIQCQVDSQVTMMFWYRQQPGQSLTLIATANQGSEATYESGFVIDKFPISRPNLTFSTLTVSNMSPEDSSIYLCSVPDGGNYGYTFGSGTRLTVV.

V and J are TRBV12-3 or TRBV12-4 and TRBJ1-1. The CDR3 is 16 residues long. The CDR3 reads CASSLNFNRLNTEAFF.

The rearrangement uses TRBV12-5 and TRBJ2-3; TCRdb proposes TRBD1, but this gene call is untestable without DNA. CDR3 length: 15 residues. Germline V gene sequence: CDR1 LGHNT, CDR2 FRNRAP. The CDR3 loop is CASGLAGTSTDTQYF.